These 29 T cell receptor beta chains were all obtained from the same sample, sequenced in a study of shared clonotypes between healthy human individuals. Method: immunoSEQ multiplex PCR; TCRdb's copy keeps in-frame clones and lacks some. This table holds about 1.5 million clones, around 98% found once. Material: naive CD4+ T cells sorted from blood. Indicated subset: CD45RA+ positively selected. These receptors were taken from a man aged 25-45 years in good health.

This rearrangement joins TRBV2 to TRBJ2-3; D unclear. The CDR3 is 12 amino acids. Germline V CDR1 and CDR2: SNHLY, FYNNEI. V dropped 3 bases and J dropped 8 bases, with 9 bases sitting between them. The CDR3 region has the DNA TGTGCCAGCAGTGACCTGGACCCTACGCAGTATTTT. Protein: CASSDLDPTQYF.

This chain uses TRBV5-6 with TRBJ2-1; 8 nucleotides line up with TRBD1. The CDR3 covers 16 residues. After removal of 1 base from V and 3 bases from J, the junction contained 6 bases not matched to a gene. The V gene's germline CDR1 is SGHDT and CDR2 YYEEEE. DNA for the CDR3: TGTGCCAGCAGCTTGACCCCGGACAGGGACTACAATGAGCAGTTCTTC. Translation gives CASSLTPDRDYNEQFF.

The genes are TRBV2 and TRBJ2-1, with TRBD1 identical over 7 bases. Germline loops: CDR1 SNHLY, CDR2 FYNNEI. The J segment lost 7 bases and the V segment lost 5 bases, leaving 11 bases of the junction unmatched. The CDR3 loop spans 15 amino acids. DNA for the CDR3: TGTGCCAGCAGTCAGGGGGTCCAAGGAGGAAATGAGCAGTTCTTC. This encodes CASSQGVQGGNEQFF.

The CDR3 nucleotides read TGTGCCAGCAGCTTGACAGGGGGCCAGAACACCATATATTTT. It yields the protein CASSLTGGQNTIYF. The gene calls are TRBV7-3 and TRBJ1-3; 10 bases agree with TRBD1. V shed 3 bases, J shed 7 bases, and the junction held 3 bases outside the gene matches. Germline V gene lookup returns CDR1 SGHTA and CDR2 FQGTGA. The CDR3 runs 14 residues.

This chain uses TRBV5-6 with TRBJ2-7, with D tentatively TRBD1 (6 bases). Germline V gene data show CDR1 as SGHDT and CDR2 as YYEEEE. V was trimmed by 6 bases and J by 3 bases, leaving 16 bases between them. The CDR3 is made up of 14 amino acids. The CDR3 protein is CASNSLDRSYEQYF. The CDR3 nucleotides read TGTGCCAGCAACTCGCTAGACAGGAGCTACGAGCAGTACTTC. Full variable domain (missing parts from reference TRBV5-6 and TRBJ2-7): DAGVTQSPTHLIKTRGQQVTLRCSPKSGHDTVSWYQQALGQGPQFIFQYYEEEERQRGNFPDRFSGHQFPNYSSELNVNALLLGDSALYLCASNSLDRSYEQYFGPGTRLTVT.

The V call is TRBV29-1, the J call TRBJ1-4; 7 bases align to TRBD1. The CDR3 extends over 14 amino acids. After removal of 6 bases from V and 2 bases from J, the junction contained 6 bases not matched to a gene. Germline V gene lookup returns CDR1 SQVTM and CDR2 ANQGSEA. The CDR3 protein is CSVGQTGTNEKLFF. CDR3 in DNA: TGCAGCGTCGGACAGACAGGGACTAATGAAAAACTGTTTTTT.

The chain recombines TRBV6-6 with TRBJ2-3; 10 nucleotides align to TRBD2. This CDR3 comprises 16 residues. The ends lost 4 bases at V and 3 bases at J; junction bases unmatched: 7. CDR1 is MNHNY, CDR2 SVGAGI, per germline (reference sequence). CDR3 loop: CASSSPSGRGTDTQYF. The DNA for the CDR3 is TGTGCCAGCAGTTCCCCTAGCGGGAGAGGGACAGATACGCAGTATTTT.

A few counts support this clone. The chain has TRBV5-1 and TRBJ2-4, with D perhaps TRBD1 (5 bases). The CDR3 has 15 amino acids. V shed 0 bases and J shed 2 bases, with 9 bases lying between them. Looked up from germline, CDR1 is SGHRS and CDR2 is YFSETQ. The CDR3 bases are TGCGCCAGCAGCTTGGGGGCGGACACCAAAAACATTCAGTACTTC. Protein sequence: CASSLGADTKNIQYF.

This sequence joins TRBV5-6 and TRBJ2-2; 9 bases are shared with TRBD1. CDR3 length: 16 residues. Germline CDR1 reads SGHDT; CDR2 reads YYEEEE. V was pared by 4 bases and J by 5 bases, with 9 bases of the junction left unmatched. The CDR3: CASSDFGQGRTGELFF. The DNA of the CDR3 is TGTGCCAGCAGCGACTTCGGACAGGGGCGGACCGGGGAGCTGTTTTTT.

The chain joins TRBV5-1 to TRBJ1-2; 7 nucleotides agree with TRBD1. Looked up from germline, CDR1 is SGHRS and CDR2 is YFSETQ. The CDR3 covers 15 residues. With V trimmed by 4 bases and J by 0 bases, 6 bases remained unmatched. The CDR3 nucleotides read TGCGCCAGCAGCCTTATGGACAGGTCTAACTATGGCTACACCTTC. Its protein product is CASSLMDRSNYGYTF.

The V gene is TRBV18, the J gene TRBJ2-2; the D call may be TRBD1 or TRBD2 (5 bases each). The CDR3 is 15 residues long. Germline V gene data show CDR1 as KGHSH and CDR2 as LQKENI. V lost 0 bases to trimming and J lost 1 base, with 6 bases between them. CDR3 in amino acids: CASSPPGVNTGELFF. CDR3 bases: TGTGCCAGCTCACCACCGGGGGTGAACACCGGGGAGCTGTTTTTT.

V gene TRBV28 combines with J gene TRBJ2-1; no firm D call. Germline values: CDR1 MDHEN, CDR2 SYDVKM. Trimming pared 3 bases from V and 7 bases from J, leaving 7 bases between. The CDR3 extends over 12 amino acids. CDR3 protein: CASSFLPNEQFF. CDR3 DNA sequence: TGTGCCAGCAGTTTCCTACCAAATGAGCAGTTCTTC.

The J gene is TRBJ2-3, the V gene TRBV5-4; D uncertain. V was shortened by 0 bases and J by 6 bases, with 8 bases between the two germline ends. This CDR3 spans 13 amino acids. The germline V gene encodes CDR1 SGHNT and CDR2 YYREEE (reference sequence). The CDR3: CASSLGPPDTQYF. The CDR3 DNA is TGTGCCAGCAGCTTGGGCCCCCCGGATACGCAGTATTTT.

V is TRBV5-1 and J is TRBJ1-1, with D perhaps matching TRBD1 (6 bases). V lost 0 bases and J lost 9, with 15 bases in between. The CDR3 is 14 amino acids. Per germline, CDR1 SGHRS and CDR2 YFSETQ. The CDR3 here is CASSLDGGLAQAFF. The CDR3 region has the DNA TGCGCCAGCAGCTTGGATGGGGGGCTAGCACAAGCTTTCTTT. Filled out from reference TRBV5-1 and TRBJ1-1, the complete variable domain reads KAGVTQTPRYLIKTRGQQVTLSCSPISGHRSVSWYQQTPGQGLQFLFEYFSETQRNKGNFPGRFSGRQFSNSRSEMNVSTLELGDSALYLCASSLDGGLAQAFFGQGTRLTVV.

This clone was picked up one time. The V call is TRBV28, the J call TRBJ2-7; D unclear. The CDR3 length is 13 residues. Germline V lookup: CDR1 MDHEN, CDR2 SYDVKM. V lost 5 bases to trimming and J lost 3 bases, with 11 bases between them. CDR3 loop: CASSRYIYYEQYF. In nucleotides, the CDR3 is TGTGCCAGCAGTCGGTACATATACTACGAGCAGTACTTC.

CDR3 nucleotides: TGTGCCAGCAGCCTACGCGGGGTTACAGATACGCAGTATTTT. This translates into CASSLRGVTDTQYF. The rearrangement joins TRBV7-3 to TRBJ2-3; a weak D match, TRBD2 (6 bases). Trimming left V 5 bases short and J 3 bases short, with 12 bases between. The CDR3 runs 14 residues. Germline loops: CDR1 SGHTA, CDR2 FQGTGA.

The CDR3 DNA is TGTGCCAGCAGTGAAGTCCGGGGTAACTACGAGCAGTACTTC. Protein: CASSEVRGNYEQYF. The chain couples TRBV2 to TRBJ2-7, with a weak D call TRBD2 (5 bases). V was cut by 1 base and J by 3 bases, with 10 bases left in between. The CDR3 covers 14 residues. The germline V gene has CDR1 SNHLY and CDR2 FYNNEI. Complete variable domain (other parts from reference TRBV2 and TRBJ2-7): EPEVTQTPSHQVTQMGQEVILRCVPISNHLYFYWYRQILGQKVEFLVSFYNNEISEKSEIFDDQFSVERPDGSNFTLKIRSTKLEDSAMYFCASSEVRGNYEQYFGPGTRLTVT.

The chain links TRBV27 to TRBJ2-1; 13 bases are a match to TRBD2. Germline values: CDR1 MNHEY, CDR2 SMNVEV (reference sequence). The ends lost 5 bases at V and 7 bases at J; junction bases unmatched: 8. The CDR3 extends over 16 amino acids. The chain's CDR3 is CASSHPGLAGLNEQFF. The DNA of the CDR3 is TGTGCCAGCAGTCATCCGGGACTAGCGGGACTAAATGAGCAGTTCTTC.

The gene calls are TRBV18 and TRBJ2-3; the D gene is possibly TRBD1 (6 bases). Germline CDR1 is KGHSH and CDR2 is LQKENI. Trimming left V 6 bases short and J 4 bases short, with 17 bases between. The CDR3 totals 15 residues. The CDR3 nucleotides are TGTGCCAGCTCTCATACAGGGAGTTGGTCAGATACGCAGTATTTT. Its translation is CASSHTGSWSDTQYF.

This CDR3 reads CASSLDRGRGLYGYTF. Written as DNA, the CDR3 is TGTGCCAGCAGCTTGGACAGGGGGCGGGGGCTCTATGGCTACACCTTC. The chain recombines TRBV28 with TRBJ1-2; 11 nucleotides agree with TRBD1. The CDR3 has 16 amino acids. The germline V gene has CDR1 MDHEN and CDR2 SYDVKM. J gave up 4 bases and V 6 bases, and 10 bases lay outside the gene matches.

The chain combines TRBV5-5 with TRBJ2-3, with 11 bases that match TRBD2. The germline V gene has CDR1 SGHKS and CDR2 YYEKEE (reference sequence). The CDR3 contains 14 residues. Losses at the gene ends were 0 bases for V and 6 bases for J; bases not matched to a gene: 0. The CDR3 bases are TGTGCCAGCAGCTTGGTAGCGGGAGGGGATACGCAGTATTTT. Its translation is CASSLVAGGDTQYF. Full variable domain (missing parts from reference TRBV5-5 and TRBJ2-3): DAGVTQSPTHLIKTRGQQVTLRCSPISGHKSVSWYQQVLGQGPQFIFQYYEKEERGRGNFPDRFSARQFPNYSSELNVNALLLGDSALYLCASSLVAGGDTQYFGPGTRLTVL.

V gene TRBV5-1 combines with J gene TRBJ2-5; a weak D match, TRBD2 (5 bases). V lost 0 bases and J 2 bases, leaving 8 bases between the germline ends. Germline V gene data show CDR1 as SGHRS and CDR2 as YFSETQ. This CDR3 has 14 amino acids. The CDR3 region has the DNA TGCGCCAGCAGCTTGGTAACTAGACAAGAGACCCAGTACTTC. Amino acids: CASSLVTRQETQYF.

The rearrangement joins TRBV28 to TRBJ2-1; no definite D call. Trimming took off 6 bases at V and 4 bases at J, with 4 bases between the two ends. The CDR3 length is 11 residues. Germline CDR1 is MDHEN and CDR2 is SYDVKM. CDR3 sequence: CASSQYNEQFF. The CDR3 nucleotides are TGTGCCAGCAGCCAATACAATGAGCAGTTCTTC. Based on the CDR3 plus reference TRBV28 and TRBJ2-1, the full variable domain is DVKVTQSSRYLVKRTGEKVFLECVQDMDHENMFWYRQDPGLGLRLIYFSYDVKMKEKGDIPEGYSVSREKKERFSLILESASTNQTSMYLCASSQYNEQFFGPGTRLTVL.

The gene calls are TRBV30 and TRBJ2-1; 9 positions agree with TRBD2. The germline V gene encodes CDR1 GTSNPN and CDR2 SVGIG (reference sequence). This CDR3 region has 12 residues. Trimming removed 0 bases from V and 13 bases from J; junction bases left unmatched: 4. CDR3 sequence (DNA): TGTGCCTGGAGTGTGCGGGAGGGCCTTCAGTTCTTC. This sequence encodes CAWSVREGLQFF.

The chain recombines TRBV12-2 with TRBJ2-5; no check of the table's D call, TRBD1, against the DNA was made. TRBV12-2 represents a pseudogene. The CDR3 sequence is 16 residues long. CDR3 sequence reads: CASHPEVRGYGETQYF. The CDR3 nucleotides are TGTGCAAGTCACCCCGAGGTCAGGGGGTATGGAGAGACCCAGTACTTC.

This clone was seen only a few times. This chain links TRBV27 with TRBJ1-2, with TRBD1 matching 9 bases. The trim removed 6 bases at V and 5 bases at J, leaving 7 bases unmatched. The CDR3 runs 14 residues. Germline lookup yields CDR1 MNHEY and CDR2 SMNVEV (reference sequence). CDR3 residues: CASRQGGQGYGYTF. CDR3 DNA sequence: TGTGCCAGCAGGCAGGGTGGACAGGGGTATGGCTACACCTTC.

This chain uses TRBV5-4 with TRBJ2-3, with 9 bases matching TRBD2. V gave up 0 bases and J gave up 2 bases; unmatched junction bases: 1. CDR1 is SGHNT, CDR2 YYREEE, per germline (reference sequence). The CDR3 is 15 residues long. This chain's CDR3 is CASSLASGTTDTQYF. CDR3 DNA sequence: TGTGCCAGCAGCTTGGCTAGCGGGACCACAGATACGCAGTATTTT.

The V call is TRBV6-5, the J call TRBJ1-1; TRBD1 is a possible D gene (5 bases). Germline CDR1 reads MNHEY; CDR2 reads SVGAGI. The CDR3 has 12 residues. Trimming pared 6 bases from V and 3 bases from J, leaving 8 bases between. CDR3 bases: TGTGCCAGCAGAGGGGTGGACACTGAAGCTTTCTTT. This encodes CASRGVDTEAFF.

The chain couples TRBV15 to TRBJ2-7; 8 bases align to TRBD1. The germline CDR1 and CDR2 sequences are LNHNV and YYDKDF (reference sequence). The CDR3 contains 16 residues. J gave up 2 bases and V 3 bases, and 9 bases lay outside the gene matches. The CDR3 DNA reads TGTGCCACCAGCAGGGGGGGTGGGACAGGACCCTACGAGCAGTACTTC. Protein sequence: CATSRGGGTGPYEQYF.